These 18 T cell receptor beta chains share one sample of origin, sequenced in a study of blood T cell repertoires in COVID-19. Some clones are missing from TCRdb's copy, which holds only in-frame ones; the method was immunoSEQ multiplex PCR. In the table there are 250,000 to 350,000 clones, approximately 84% of which are singletons. Source material: peripheral blood. These receptors were obtained from a human donor with COVID-19, enrolled during active disease. The donor label of this sample is uncertain.

This clone has only one observation. The rearrangement uses TRBV18 and TRBJ2-1; D possibly corresponds to TRBD2 (5 bases). Trimming stripped 5 bases from V and 7 bases from J, with 12 bases between. In germline, CDR1 is KGHSH, CDR2 LQKENI. The CDR3 has 13 amino acids. CDR3 amino acids: CASSTRTGNEQFF. DNA of the CDR3: TGTGCCAGCTCAACTCGGACTGGGAATGAGCAGTTCTTC.

The chain uses TRBV7-9 and TRBJ2-2; TRBD2 is a possible D gene (6 bases). The CDR3 sequence is 16 residues long. Germline loops: CDR1 SEHNR, CDR2 FQNEAQ (reference sequence). Between the trimmed V and J ends, which lost 0 bases and 5 bases, there was a span of 13 bases. This CDR3 reads CASSLARDLSTGELFF. The CDR3, as DNA: TGTGCCAGCAGCTTAGCGAGGGACTTGTCAACCGGGGAGCTGTTTTTT. Full variable domain (missing parts from reference TRBV7-9 and TRBJ2-2): DTGVSQNPRHKITKRGQNVTFRCDPISEHNRLYWYRQTLGQGPEFLTYFQNEAQLEKSRLLSDRFSAERPKGSFSTLEIQRTEQGDSAMYLCASSLARDLSTGELFFGEGSRLTVL.

The genes are TRBV9 and TRBJ2-7; 8 bases fit TRBD1. This CDR3 has 14 amino acids. Unmatched junction bases numbered 8, after V lost 2 bases and J lost 7 bases. The germline V gene encodes CDR1 SGDLS and CDR2 YYNGEE. The CDR3 nucleotides are TGTGCCAGCAGCGTGGTTCAGGGGGCGGGGGAGCAGTACTTC. This sequence encodes CASSVVQGAGEQYF.

The chain recombines TRBV30 with TRBJ1-2; D not resolved. Trimming removed 6 bases from V and 0 bases from J, with 14 bases in between. The CDR3 totals 14 residues. Germline CDR1 is GTSNPN and CDR2 is SVGIG (reference sequence). CDR3 sequence reads: CACSTQRPNYGYTF. CDR3 sequence (DNA): TGTGCCTGCTCGACCCAGCGCCCTAACTATGGCTACACCTTC.

J is TRBJ2-7 and V is TRBV10-3; 7 nucleotides agree with TRBD1. Germline CDR1 reads ENHRY; CDR2 reads SYGVKD. V lost 5 bases to trimming and J lost 2 bases; unmatched junction nucleotides: 0. The CDR3 loop spans 12 amino acids. The CDR3 here is CAISTGAYEQYF. The CDR3 DNA sequence: TGTGCCATCAGTACAGGGGCCTACGAGCAGTACTTC.

The rearrangement joins TRBV14 to TRBJ2-2, with D possibly being TRBD1 (5 bases). CDR3 size: 14 residues. CDR1 and CDR2 from the germline V gene are SGHDN and FVKESK. With 0 bases removed from V and 6 bases from J, the gap between germline ends came to 8 bases. The CDR3 loop reads CASSQDVGAGELFF. The CDR3 DNA sequence: TGTGCCAGCAGCCAAGATGTAGGGGCCGGGGAGCTGTTTTTT.

Regarding this clone: The same CDR3 arises from other DNA sequences in this sample as well. This sequence joins TRBV5-1 and TRBJ2-2; the D is unclear. Germline CDR1 SGHRS, CDR2 YFSETQ. The CDR3 is 14 amino acids. V was pared by 0 bases and J by 2 bases, with 5 bases between. The CDR3 DNA reads TGCGCCAGCAGCTTGGCTTTAAACACCGGGGAGCTGTTTTTT. This sequence encodes CASSLALNTGELFF.

The genes are TRBV12-5 and TRBJ2-5, with 7 bases lining up with TRBD2. CDR1 and CDR2 (germline): LGHNT, FRNRAP. The CDR3 has 13 amino acids. The junction had 6 bases not matched to a gene; V was cut back by 9 bases and J by 2 bases. In nucleotides, the CDR3 is TGTGCTAGCCAGTTCGGGGGGCAAGAGACCCAGTACTTC. The encoded protein is CASQFGGQETQYF.

The chain has TRBV19 and TRBJ1-6, with 9 nucleotides matching TRBD1. Germline lookup yields CDR1 LNHDA and CDR2 SQIVND (reference sequence). Trimming took 5 bases from V and 8 from J; bases not matched to a gene: 4. The CDR3 runs to 14 residues. CDR3: CASSSGQGYSPLHF. In nucleotides, the CDR3 is TGTGCCAGTAGTTCGGGACAGGGTTATTCACCCCTCCACTTT.

This chain links TRBV12-3 or TRBV12-4 with TRBJ1-2; 7 bases match TRBD1. V shed 6 bases and J 4 bases; nucleotides not matched to a gene: 2. This CDR3 is built from 12 residues. In nucleotides, the CDR3 is TGTGCCAGCAGCACAGGGGTCTATGGCTACACCTTC. Translation gives CASSTGVYGYTF.

The chain has TRBV13 and TRBJ2-3; 15 bases fit TRBD2. From germline, CDR1 is PRHDT and CDR2 FYEKMQ (reference sequence). This CDR3 comprises 18 residues. Trimming at V came to 5 bases and at J to 2 bases, leaving 8 bases not matched to a gene. The CDR3 sequence is CASSKPGLAGGSTDTQYF. The DNA for the CDR3 is TGTGCCAGCAGCAAACCGGGACTAGCGGGAGGCTCCACAGATACGCAGTATTTT.

The V gene is TRBV5-1, the J gene TRBJ1-1; D unclear. The V gene's germline CDR1 is SGHRS and CDR2 YFSETQ. V lost 2 bases and J lost 6, with 17 bases in between. The length of the CDR3 is 15 residues. Here the CDR3 reads CASSLDRLPTSEAFF. As DNA, the CDR3 is TGCGCCAGCAGCTTAGACCGACTCCCCACGTCTGAAGCTTTCTTT.

This chain joins TRBV5-4 and TRBJ2-6; a weak D match, TRBD2 (6 bases). V was trimmed by 4 bases and J by 4 bases, leaving 15 bases between them. This CDR3 is built from 16 residues. Germline CDR1 SGHNT, CDR2 YYREEE (reference sequence). CDR3 nucleotide sequence: TGTGCCAGCAGCGGGGGACTGCCAGGGGGGGCCAACGTCCTGACTTTC. Protein product: CASSGGLPGGANVLTF.

The genes are TRBV30 and TRBJ2-7; 8 nucleotides align to TRBD1. CDR3 length equals 12 residues. The ends lost 5 bases at V and 5 bases at J; junction bases unmatched: 5. Germline assignment: CDR1 GTSNPN and CDR2 SVGIG (reference sequence). The CDR3 nucleotides read TGTGCCTGGGGACAGGGCCTCGACGAGCAGTACTTC. This translates into CAWGQGLDEQYF.

CDR3 protein: CAWNGGVGAFF. The CDR3 DNA follows: TGTGCCTGGAACGGCGGGGTGGGTGCGTTCTTC. The chain uses TRBV30 and TRBJ2-1; tentatively, D is TRBD2 (6 bases). V was shortened by 4 bases and J by 15 bases, with 16 bases between the two germline ends. The CDR3 spans 11 residues. Germline lookup yields CDR1 GTSNPN and CDR2 SVGIG (reference sequence).

V is TRBV2 and J is TRBJ2-1; TRBD1 agrees at 9 bases. The length of the CDR3 is 15 residues. With 6 bases clipped from V and 5 bases from J, the junction kept 8 bases outside the gene matches. CDR1 SNHLY and CDR2 FYNNEI come from the germline V gene. For the CDR3, the DNA is TGTGCCAGCAGGGAGGACAGGGGCGCGGACAATGAGCAGTTCTTC. Its protein product is CASREDRGADNEQFF.

The chain is built from TRBV5-1 and TRBJ1-1; D is unclear. Germline-derived CDR1 and CDR2 are SGHRS and YFSETQ. The germline V and J ends were trimmed by 3 bases and 2 bases, with 17 bases remaining between them. The CDR3 is made up of 16 amino acids. The CDR3 is CASSSDRLVRNTEAFF. For the CDR3, the DNA is TGCGCCAGCAGCTCAGACCGACTTGTAAGAAACACTGAAGCTTTCTTT.

This clone was observed a handful of times. The chain carries TRBV2 and TRBJ2-1, with 11 nucleotides matching TRBD2. The length of the CDR3 is 14 residues. The V gene's germline CDR1 is SNHLY and CDR2 FYNNEI. With V trimmed by 5 bases and J by 8 bases, 5 bases remained unmatched. The chain's CDR3 is CASSPQGLADEQFF. The CDR3 DNA reads TGTGCCAGCAGTCCCCAGGGACTAGCGGATGAGCAGTTCTTC.